Here is one T cell receptor beta chain with its context. The assay was immunoSEQ multiplex PCR, and TCRdb's table has in-frame clones only and misses some. Of 55,000 to 65,000 clones in the sample, 70% to 90% were seen once. The sample comes from a study of T cell changes during pregnancy in multiple sclerosis. This sequence originates from a female donor in good health, enrolled as a control in a pregnancy study. Sequencing was performed on peripheral blood, taken in the first trimester of pregnancy.

The CDR3 protein is CASSTWPLRTAYEQYF. In DNA form, the CDR3 reads TGTGCCAGCAGTACTTGGCCCCTTAGGACAGCCTACGAGCAGTACTTC. The chain joins TRBV27 to TRBJ2-7, with D maybe TRBD1 (6 bases). Germline CDR1 and CDR2: MNHEY and SMNVEV (reference sequence). Trimming cost V 5 bases and J 2 bases, with 19 bases left between them. This CDR3 spans 16 amino acids.